The TCR beta chain described here comes from a study of CD8+CD57+ T cells in acquired aplastic anemia. About this clonotype itself: Its antigen is currently unknown.

The CDR3 covers 18 residues. The V and J ends lost 1 base and 1 base respectively, with 19 bases between them. Findings of the study overall: With respect to CD8+ Simpson's diversity, patients and controls did not differ significantly.

Genomic DNA acted as the template from which TCR beta VDJ combination and CDR3 sequence profiling were carried out. MiXCR, run by TCRdb on the reads, gives a single entry per CDR3 protein. The sample contains 200,000 to 300,000 distinct CDR3 sequences, about 80% of which appear only once. Sequencing involved patients with CD8+CD57+ cell expansion previously shown by flow cytometry. Sequenced sample: sorted CD4+, CD8+, or CD8+CD57+ T cells (not recorded which) from PBMCs. The sequence was collected from a human donor with aplastic anemia. The gene calls are TRBV12-3 or TRBV12-4 and TRBJ2-5; D may be TRBD1 (5 bases). CDR3 sequence: CASSLDGRTPAAQETQYF. The CDR3 region has the DNA TGTGCCAGCAGTTTAGACGGCCGGACACCCGCCGCCCAAGAGACCCAGTACTTC.